The clone carrying this T cell receptor beta chain was seen only a few times. Its specificity is unknown. This entry belongs to a study of shared clonotypes between healthy human individuals. At the level of the study: Donors had three CD4 naive, three CD4 memory, two CD8 naive and one CD8 memory plate apiece. Overall study results and limits: About 4.5% of naive CD4 clonotypes were common to a few donors.

Naive CD8 cells comprised CD45RO-negative, CCR7-positively selected cells, excluding terminally differentiated effector memory CD45RA+ cells. Genomic DNA belonging to each subset was distributed in equal measure over several immunoSEQ plates. As originally analysed: Filtering differed for immunoSEQ, which gave only junction sequences without quality scores. Here immunoSEQ multiplex PCR was the method, and the copy in TCRdb shows in-frame clones only, minus some. The V and J calls and clone size come from that table; D and trimming were worked out from the DNA. The table includes millions of clones, more than 85% detected once. V lost 3 bases and J 7 bases, leaving 15 bases between the germline ends. The CDR3 runs 14 residues. Germline CDR1 LNHDA, CDR2 SQIVND (reference sequence).

The TCR was taken from a man between 18 and 29 years old in good health. Some clones in this sample may be carry-over from other donors' samples. V and J are TRBV19 and TRBJ1-1; D is possibly TRBD1 (6 bases). Sequencing used naive CD8+ T cells from PBMCs. The CDR3 protein is CASSIITGSNEAFF. The CDR3 DNA sequence: TGTGCCAGTAGTATTATAACAGGGAGCAATGAAGCTTTCTTT.